This T cell receptor beta chain was sequenced during a study of T cell repertoires in cytomegalovirus infection (dated by TCRdb to about 2019). Background on the whole study: Alongside well-studied HLA-B-restricted epitopes, the peptide stimulations were aimed at recently identified HLA-C-restricted CMV epitopes, whose presentation resists viral immunomodulation. The HLA type of each donor mattered for the analysis, because public TCR beta signatures pointed to carriage of CMV infection along with the matching HLA type. Findings and caveats that apply to the study as a whole: In both this cohort and an independent cohort of some 380 donors, the cumulative frequency of public TCR beta family members distinguished carriers of CMV infection plus the relevant HLA type. The ex vivo response was dominated by HLA-C-restricted CMV-specific TCR beta clonotypes, which also provided the single most frequent clonotype in two of eight donors.

The sequencer was an Illumina HiSeq 1500. Using fastp at Q25 and MiXCR, TCRdb reprocessed the public reads and kept productive beta chains. Rows are unified per CDR3 protein, each entry keeping the most common DNA and genes. Here the sample has tens of thousands of distinct CDR3 sequences; 20% to 30% occur a single time. The leading ten clones occupy 50% of the sample. The treatment or condition tag for this specimen amounts to: in vitro stimulation with specific CMV peptide epitopes to enrich CMV-specific T cells. According to the germline V gene, CDR1 reads MNHEY and CDR2 reads SVGAGI. From V the trimming removes 1 base and from J it removes 5 bases, while the gene matches leave 11 bases of the junction unaccounted for. Reading from cysteine to phenylalanine, the CDR3 counts 18 amino acids. Kept here is only the CDR3 DNA, which spans 54 bases and is read in frame from base 1. Points on this clonotype: It has no known antigen specificity. No quality values exist for individual bases; no much larger clone is one base distant.

Material: CD8+ T cells from cultured PBMCs, obtained from culture after CMV antigen stimulation. The receptor's source is a human donor in good health (CMV status not recorded). Some clones in this sample may be carry-over from other donors' samples. The V and J genes are TRBV6-5 and TRBJ1-5; TRBD1 aligns with 10 central bases. In nucleotides, the sequence is TGTGCCAGCAGTTACTGGTTCGGGACAGGGGAAGGGGATCAGCCCCAGCATTTT. Its product reads: CASSYWFGTGEGDQPQHF.